Below, one T cell receptor beta chain is given with its context. The antigen is undetermined. This specimen comes from a study of blood T cells in healthy people across ages. Turning to the study itself: Capture via template switching afforded approximately one barcoded beta molecule per two T cells.

It was with a sample-barcoded 5' primer and a J-beta primer mix that a second PCR of about 7 to 12 cycles was run. One entry per CDR3 protein results from TCRdb running MiXCR on the 5' RACE reads. The table records fewer than 1,000,000 distinct CDR3 sequences, about half of them present only once. The trim removed 2 bases at V and 2 bases at J, leaving 4 bases unmatched. CDR1 KGHSH and CDR2 LQKENI come from the germline V gene. There are 17 residues in the CDR3. Study-level results: TCR beta diversity, measured per million T cells, fell in a roughly linear way with age. Researchers deemed the diversity estimates from one million T cells underestimates. A greater number of naive CD4+ cells and higher diversity distinguished long-lived donors from aged donors.

The chain links TRBV18 to TRBJ2-6, with 9 bases that match TRBD1. The source of this sequence is a man older than 75 in good health. The sequenced sample was blood. The CDR3: CASSPAGTGTGANVLTF. As DNA, the CDR3 is TGTGCCAGCTCACCAGCAGGGACAGGGACTGGGGCCAACGTCCTGACTTTC. Based on the CDR3 plus reference TRBV18 and TRBJ2-6, the full variable domain is NAGVMQNPRHLVRRRGQEARLRCSPMKGHSHVYWYRQLPEEGLKFMVYLQKENIIDESGMPKERFSAEFPKEGPSILRIQQVVRGDSAAYFCASSPAGTGTGANVLTFGAGSRLTVL.